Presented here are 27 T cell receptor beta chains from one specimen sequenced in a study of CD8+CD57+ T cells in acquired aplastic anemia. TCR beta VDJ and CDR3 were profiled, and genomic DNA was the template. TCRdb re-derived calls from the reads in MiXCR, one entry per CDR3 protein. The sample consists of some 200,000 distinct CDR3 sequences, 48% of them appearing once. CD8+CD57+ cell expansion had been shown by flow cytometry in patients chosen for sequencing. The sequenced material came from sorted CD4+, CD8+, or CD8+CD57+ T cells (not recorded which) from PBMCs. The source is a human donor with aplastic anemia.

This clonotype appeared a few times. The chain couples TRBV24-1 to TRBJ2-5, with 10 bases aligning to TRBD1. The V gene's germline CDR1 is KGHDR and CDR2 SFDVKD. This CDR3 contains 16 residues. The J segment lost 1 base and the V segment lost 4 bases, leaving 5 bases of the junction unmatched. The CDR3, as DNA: TGTGCCACCAGTGAAGTCGGACAGGGGGGCCAAGAGACCCAGTACTTC. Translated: CATSEVGQGGQETQYF.

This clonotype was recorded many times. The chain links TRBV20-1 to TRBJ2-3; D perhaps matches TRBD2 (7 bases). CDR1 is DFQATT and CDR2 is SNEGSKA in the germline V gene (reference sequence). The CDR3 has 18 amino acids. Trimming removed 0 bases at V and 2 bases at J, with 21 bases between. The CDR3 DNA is TGCAGTGCTAGAGATCGGGGGCCGGAGCGGGACTACACAGATACGCAGTATTTT. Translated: CSARDRGPERDYTDTQYF.

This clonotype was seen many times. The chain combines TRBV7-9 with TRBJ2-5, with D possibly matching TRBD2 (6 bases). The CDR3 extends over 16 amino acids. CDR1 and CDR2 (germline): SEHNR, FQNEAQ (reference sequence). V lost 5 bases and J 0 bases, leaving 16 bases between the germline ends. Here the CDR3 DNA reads TGTGCCAGCAGCATACTAGATTGGACTAACCAAGAGACCCAGTACTTC. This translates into CASSILDWTNQETQYF.

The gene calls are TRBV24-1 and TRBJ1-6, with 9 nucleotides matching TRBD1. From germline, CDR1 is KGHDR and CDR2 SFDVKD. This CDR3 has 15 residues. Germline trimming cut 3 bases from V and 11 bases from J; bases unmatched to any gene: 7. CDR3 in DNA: TGTGCCACCAGTGATCTGGGGGACAGGGCGACACCCCTCCACTTT. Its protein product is CATSDLGDRATPLHF.

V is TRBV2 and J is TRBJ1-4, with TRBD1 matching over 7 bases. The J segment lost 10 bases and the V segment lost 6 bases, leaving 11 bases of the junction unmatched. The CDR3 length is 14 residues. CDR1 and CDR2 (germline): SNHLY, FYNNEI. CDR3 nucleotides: TGTGCCAGCAGGAACGACAGGGCAGGGGGAAAACTGTTTTTT. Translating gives CASRNDRAGGKLFF. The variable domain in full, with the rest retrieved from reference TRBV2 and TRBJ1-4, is EPEVTQTPSHQVTQMGQEVILRCVPISNHLYFYWYRQILGQKVEFLVSFYNNEISEKSEIFDDQFSVERPDGSNFTLKIRSTKLEDSAMYFCASRNDRAGGKLFFGSGTQLSVL.

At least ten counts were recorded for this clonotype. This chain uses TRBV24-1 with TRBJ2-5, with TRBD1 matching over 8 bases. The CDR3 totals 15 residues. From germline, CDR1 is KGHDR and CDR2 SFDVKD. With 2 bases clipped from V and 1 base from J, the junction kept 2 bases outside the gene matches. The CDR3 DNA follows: TGTGCCACCAGTGATTGGACAGGGCTCCAAGAGACCCAGTACTTC. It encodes CATSDWTGLQETQYF.

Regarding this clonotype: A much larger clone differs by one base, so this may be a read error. The CDR3 loop reads CASSPHRGEQFF. The CDR3 region has the DNA TGTGCCAGCAGCCCACATAGGGGAGAGCAGTTCTTC. J is TRBJ2-1 and V is TRBV5-6; possibly TRBD1 for D (5 bases). The CDR3 contains 12 residues. V was clipped by 4 bases and J by 10 bases, with 12 bases between them. Germline V lookup: CDR1 SGHDT, CDR2 YYEEEE.

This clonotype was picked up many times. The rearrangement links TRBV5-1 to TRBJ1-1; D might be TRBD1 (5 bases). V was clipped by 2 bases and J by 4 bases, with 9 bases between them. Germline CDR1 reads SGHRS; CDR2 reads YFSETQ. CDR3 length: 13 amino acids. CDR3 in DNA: TGCGCCAGCAGCTTTCTGCAGGGCACTGAAGCTTTCTTT. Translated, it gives CASSFLQGTEAFF.

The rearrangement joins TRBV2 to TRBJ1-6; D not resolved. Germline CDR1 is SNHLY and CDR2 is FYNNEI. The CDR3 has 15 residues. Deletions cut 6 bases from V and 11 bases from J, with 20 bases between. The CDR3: CASSLNVAEHPPLHF. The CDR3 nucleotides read TGTGCCAGCAGCTTGAATGTGGCAGAACACCCACCCCTCCACTTT.

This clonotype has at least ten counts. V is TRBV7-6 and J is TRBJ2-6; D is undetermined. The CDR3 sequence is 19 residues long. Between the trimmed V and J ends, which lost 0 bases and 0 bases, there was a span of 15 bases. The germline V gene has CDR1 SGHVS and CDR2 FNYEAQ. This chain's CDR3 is CASSLAMVRSSSGANVLTF. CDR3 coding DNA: TGTGCCAGCAGCTTAGCCATGGTCAGGAGTTCCTCTGGGGCCAACGTCCTGACTTTC.

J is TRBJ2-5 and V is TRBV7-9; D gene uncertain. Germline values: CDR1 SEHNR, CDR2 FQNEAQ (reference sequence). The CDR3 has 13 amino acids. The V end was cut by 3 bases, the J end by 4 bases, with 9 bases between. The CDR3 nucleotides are TGTGCCAGCAGCTTGGCAGCCCCAGAGACCCAGTACTTC. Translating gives CASSLAAPETQYF.

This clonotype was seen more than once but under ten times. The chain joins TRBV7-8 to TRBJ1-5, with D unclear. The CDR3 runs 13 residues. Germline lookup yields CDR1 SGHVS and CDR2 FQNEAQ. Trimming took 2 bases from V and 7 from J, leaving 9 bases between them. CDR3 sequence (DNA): TGTGCCAGCAGCTTATGGGAGGGCCAGCCCCAGCATTTT. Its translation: CASSLWEGQPQHF.

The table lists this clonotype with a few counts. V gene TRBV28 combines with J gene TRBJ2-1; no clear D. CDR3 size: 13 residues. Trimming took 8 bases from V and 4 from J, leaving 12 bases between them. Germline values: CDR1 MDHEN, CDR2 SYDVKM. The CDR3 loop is CASELGEYNEQFF. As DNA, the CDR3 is TGTGCCAGCGAACTTGGCGAGTACAATGAGCAGTTCTTC.

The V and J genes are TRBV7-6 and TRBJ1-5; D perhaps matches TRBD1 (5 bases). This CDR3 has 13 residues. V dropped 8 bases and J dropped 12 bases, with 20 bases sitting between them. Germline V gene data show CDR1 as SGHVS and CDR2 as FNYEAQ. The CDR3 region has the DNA TGTGCCAGCCAGGGAGGCAGCAATCGGCTCCAGCATTTT. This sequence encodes CASQGGSNRLQHF.

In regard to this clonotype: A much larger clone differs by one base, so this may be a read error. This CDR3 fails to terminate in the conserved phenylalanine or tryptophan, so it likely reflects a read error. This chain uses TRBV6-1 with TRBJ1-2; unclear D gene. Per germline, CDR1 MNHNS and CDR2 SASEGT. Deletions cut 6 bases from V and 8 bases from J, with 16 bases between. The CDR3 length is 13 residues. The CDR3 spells CASRPFSSGGYTS. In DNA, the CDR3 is TGTGCCAGCAGACCCTTCTCCTCGGGGGGCTACACCTCC.

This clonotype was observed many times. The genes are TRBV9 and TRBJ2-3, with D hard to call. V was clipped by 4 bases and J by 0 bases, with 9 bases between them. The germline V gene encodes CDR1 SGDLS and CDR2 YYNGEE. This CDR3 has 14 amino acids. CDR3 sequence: CASSPGWSTDTQYF. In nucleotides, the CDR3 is TGTGCCAGCAGCCCCGGATGGAGCACAGATACGCAGTATTTT.

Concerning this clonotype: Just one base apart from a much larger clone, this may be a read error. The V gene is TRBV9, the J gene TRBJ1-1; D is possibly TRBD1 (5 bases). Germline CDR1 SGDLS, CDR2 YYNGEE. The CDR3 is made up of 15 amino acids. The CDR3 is CASSVRTGPNTEALF. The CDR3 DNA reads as TGTGCCAGCAGCGTAAGAACGGGGCCGAACACTGAAGCTCTCTTT. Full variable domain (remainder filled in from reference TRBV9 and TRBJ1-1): DSGVTQTPKHLITATGQRVTLRCSPRSGDLSVYWYQQSLDQGLQFLIQYYNGEERAKGNILERFSAQQFPDLHSELNLSSLELGDSALYFCASSVRTGPNTEALFGQGTRLTVV.

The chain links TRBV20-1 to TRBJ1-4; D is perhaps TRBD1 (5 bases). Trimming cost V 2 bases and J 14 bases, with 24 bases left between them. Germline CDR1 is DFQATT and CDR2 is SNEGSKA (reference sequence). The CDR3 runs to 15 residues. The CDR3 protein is CSARLIAGTGEELFF. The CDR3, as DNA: TGCAGTGCTAGACTTATCGCCGGGACGGGCGAAGAGCTGTTTTTT.

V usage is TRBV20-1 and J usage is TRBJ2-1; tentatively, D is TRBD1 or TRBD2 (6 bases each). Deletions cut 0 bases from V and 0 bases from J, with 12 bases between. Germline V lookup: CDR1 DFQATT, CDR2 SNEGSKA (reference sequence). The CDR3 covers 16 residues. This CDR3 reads CSAREGAGSSYNEQFF. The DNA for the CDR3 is TGCAGTGCTAGAGAGGGGGCCGGGAGCTCCTACAATGAGCAGTTCTTC.

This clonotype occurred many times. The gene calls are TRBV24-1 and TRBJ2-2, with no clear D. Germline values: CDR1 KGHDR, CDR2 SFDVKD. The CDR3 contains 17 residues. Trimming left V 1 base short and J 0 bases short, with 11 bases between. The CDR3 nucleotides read TGTGCCACCAGTGATTTCAAGTCGGAGCCGAACACCGGGGAGCTGTTTTTT. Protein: CATSDFKSEPNTGELFF.

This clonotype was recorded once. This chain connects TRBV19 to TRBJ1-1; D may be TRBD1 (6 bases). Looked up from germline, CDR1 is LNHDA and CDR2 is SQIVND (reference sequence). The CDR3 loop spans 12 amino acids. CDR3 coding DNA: TGTGTCACTCGAGGGGGGTTGACCGAAGCTTTCTTT. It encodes CVTRGGLTEAFF.

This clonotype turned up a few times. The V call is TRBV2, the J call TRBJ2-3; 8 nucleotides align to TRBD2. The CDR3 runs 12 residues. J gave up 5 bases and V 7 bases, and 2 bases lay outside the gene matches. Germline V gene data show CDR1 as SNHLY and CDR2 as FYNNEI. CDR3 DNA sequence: TGTGCCAGCAAACGGGAGGGAGATACGCAGTATTTT. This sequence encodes CASKREGDTQYF.

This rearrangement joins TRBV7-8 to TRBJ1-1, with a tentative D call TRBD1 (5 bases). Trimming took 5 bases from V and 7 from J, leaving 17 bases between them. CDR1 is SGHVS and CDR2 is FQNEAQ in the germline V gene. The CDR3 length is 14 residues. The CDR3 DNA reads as TGTGCCAGCAGCGACACAGAAGGGGAGGGTGAAGCTTTCTTT. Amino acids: CASSDTEGEGEAFF.

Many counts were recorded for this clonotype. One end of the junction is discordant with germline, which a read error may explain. The CDR3 sequence: CSARPGQGNEQHF. CDR3 nucleotide sequence: TGCAGTGCTAGACCGGGACAGGGTAACGAGCAGCACTTC. This chain connects TRBV20-1 to TRBJ2-7; 9 bases map to TRBD1. The CDR3 is made up of 13 amino acids. Germline-derived CDR1 and CDR2 are DFQATT and SNEGSKA (reference sequence).

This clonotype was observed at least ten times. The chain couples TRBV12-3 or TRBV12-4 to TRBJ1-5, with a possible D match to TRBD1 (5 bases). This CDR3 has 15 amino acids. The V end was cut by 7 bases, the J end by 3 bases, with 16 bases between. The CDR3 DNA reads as TGTGCCAGCACTAACAGGAGTTGGTACAATCAGCCCCAGCATTTT. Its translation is CASTNRSWYNQPQHF.

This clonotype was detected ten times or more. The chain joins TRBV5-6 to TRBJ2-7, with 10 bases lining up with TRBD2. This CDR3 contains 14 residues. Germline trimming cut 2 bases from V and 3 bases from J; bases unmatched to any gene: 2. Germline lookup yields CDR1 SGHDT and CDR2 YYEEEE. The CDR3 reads CASSLSSGSYEQYF. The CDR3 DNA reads TGTGCCAGCAGCTTATCTAGCGGGAGCTACGAGCAGTACTTC.

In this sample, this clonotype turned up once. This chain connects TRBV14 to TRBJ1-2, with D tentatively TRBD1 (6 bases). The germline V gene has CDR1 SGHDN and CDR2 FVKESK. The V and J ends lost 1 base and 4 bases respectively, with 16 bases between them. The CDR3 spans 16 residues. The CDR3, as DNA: TGTGCCAGCAGCCAAGCCTTAGGAGGGGACACCTATGGCTACACCTTC. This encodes CASSQALGGDTYGYTF.